Below, one TCR beta chain is given with its context. Its antigen is undetermined. Being one base from a much bigger clone, this may be a read error. These data are taken from a study of blood T cells in healthy people across ages. V lost 7 bases and J lost 11; bases outside the gene matches: 17. This CDR3 spans 15 amino acids. PCR was performed a second time for about 7 to 11 cycles using a sample-barcoded 5' primer and a J-beta primer mix. MiXCR was run by TCRdb on the 5' RACE reads, yielding one entry per CDR3 protein. The sample lists about 650,000 distinct CDR3 sequences; roughly 30% were seen once. Study-wide results and caveats: Roughly linear declines in TCR beta diversity per million T cells occurred with age. There was a strong correlation between TCR beta diversity and naive T cell percentage. The unsorted PBMCs prevented any conclusive comparison of naive versus antigen-experienced cells.

This receptor was obtained from a woman aged 80 or older in good health. The V gene is TRBV12-3 or TRBV12-4, the J gene TRBJ2-5, with 9 positions matching TRBD2. Sample: blood. CDR3 loop: CASTKAGGTYNEQYF. The CDR3 DNA reads TGTGCCAGCACCAAGGCGGGGGGGACATACAATGAGCAGTACTTC.